This T cell receptor beta chain was observed in a study of blood T cell repertoires in COVID-19. Using immunoSEQ multiplex PCR, the repertoire was profiled, and TCRdb retains in-frame clones only, with some absent. The repertoire includes 180,000 or so clones, roughly four fifths of them detected once, and approximately 10% sits in the top ten. Participants spanned ages about 18 to 90 years and resided in about 24 US areas. CDR1 and CDR2 from the germline V gene are SGHRS and YFSETQ. The length of the CDR3 is 14 residues. V shed 2 bases, J shed 0 bases, and the junction held 1 base outside the gene matches.

This sequence joins TRBV5-1 and TRBJ2-5; 7 positions agree with TRBD2. Material for sequencing was PBMCs or T cells enriched from blood (not recorded which). This TCR derives from a middle-aged man who had recovered from COVID-19. The CDR3 spells CASSLAGYQETQYF. The CDR3 DNA reads as TGCGCCAGCAGCTTAGCGGGGTACCAAGAGACCCAGTACTTC.